The sequence of this T cell receptor beta chain was determined in a study of T cells in women clearing cervical HPV infection. Study-level points and caveats: CIN3+ cases had significantly higher TCR richness than controls; evenness did not differ. Each sample's T-cell count was unknown, possibly confounding richness.

Here immunoSEQ multiplex PCR was the method, and the copy in TCRdb shows in-frame clones only, minus some. The sample has about 32,000 clones. Concerning this clone: Antigen specificity is unknown. The read terminates 3 residues ahead of where the CDR3 ends, so the germline J gene completes it.

MY09/MY11 PCR detected cervical HPV DNA; dot-blot assigned genotypes. This CDR3 comprises 17 residues. Germline CDR1 and CDR2: LNHDA and SQIVND (reference sequence). V shed 2 bases and J shed 2 bases, with 16 bases lying between them. The origin of this receptor is a woman aged 18-70 years with a cervical HPV16 infection that either progressed to CIN3+ or cleared (not recorded which). This sequence joins TRBV19 and TRBJ1-3; tentatively, D is TRBD1 (6 bases). Input material: blood buffy coat. This chain's CDR3 is CASSIFPDRGTGNTIYF. Incomplete CDR3 DNA: TGTGCCAGTAGTATATTTCCGGACAGAGGAACTGGAAACACC.